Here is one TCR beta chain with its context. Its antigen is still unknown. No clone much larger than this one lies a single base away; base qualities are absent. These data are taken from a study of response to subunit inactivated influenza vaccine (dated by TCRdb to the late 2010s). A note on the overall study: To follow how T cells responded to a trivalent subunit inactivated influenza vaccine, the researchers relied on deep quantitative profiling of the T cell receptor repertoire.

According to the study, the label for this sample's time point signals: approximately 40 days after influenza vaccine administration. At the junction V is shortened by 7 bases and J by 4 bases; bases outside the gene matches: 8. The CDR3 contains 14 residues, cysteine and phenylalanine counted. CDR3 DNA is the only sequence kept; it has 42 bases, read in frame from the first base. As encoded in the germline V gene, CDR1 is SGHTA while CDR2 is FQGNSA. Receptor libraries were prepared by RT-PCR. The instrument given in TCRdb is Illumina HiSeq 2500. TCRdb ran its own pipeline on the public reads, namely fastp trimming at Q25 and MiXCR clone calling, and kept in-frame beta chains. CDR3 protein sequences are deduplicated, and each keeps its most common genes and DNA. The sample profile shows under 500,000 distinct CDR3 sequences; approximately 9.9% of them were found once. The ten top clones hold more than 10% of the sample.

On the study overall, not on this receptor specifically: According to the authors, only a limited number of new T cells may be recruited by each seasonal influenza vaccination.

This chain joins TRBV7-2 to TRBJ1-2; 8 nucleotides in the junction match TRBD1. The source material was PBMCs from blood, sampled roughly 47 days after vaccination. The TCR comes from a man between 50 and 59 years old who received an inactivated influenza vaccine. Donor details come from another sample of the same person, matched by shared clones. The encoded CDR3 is CASNMGDRIYGYTF. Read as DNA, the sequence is TGTGCCAGCAACATGGGGGACAGGATCTATGGCTACACCTTC.